Below, one TCR beta chain is given with its context. Its antigen is not identified. Then a second PCR, running roughly 7 to 11 cycles, was carried out with a sample-barcoded 5' primer and a J-beta primer mix. Every cDNA was tagged by a template-switch adaptor with 12 random nucleotides. One entry per CDR3 protein results from TCRdb running MiXCR on the 5' RACE reads. Seen here are approximately 800,000 distinct CDR3 sequences, 62% observed once, and the top ten hold 25% to 35%. This record belongs to a study of blood T cells in healthy people across ages. Regarding the study as a whole: With age, beta diversity per million T cells declined roughly linearly, significantly by 30 to 50.

The sample providers were healthy Caucasian people from Russia, aged about 6 to 100. Isolated PBMCs totaled at least 6 million in each sample. V was trimmed by 5 bases and J by 4 bases, leaving 20 bases between them. Looked up from germline, CDR1 is SEHNR and CDR2 is FQNEAQ (reference sequence). The CDR3 is 17 amino acids. The receptor's source is a man aged 30 to 45 in good health. Sequencing input: blood. V and J are TRBV7-9 and TRBJ1-4, with a weak D call TRBD1 (6 bases). DNA of the CDR3: TGTGCCAGCAGCCCCGGGATGTCGGGACACAGTAATGAAAAACTGTTTTTT. Protein: CASSPGMSGHSNEKLFF.